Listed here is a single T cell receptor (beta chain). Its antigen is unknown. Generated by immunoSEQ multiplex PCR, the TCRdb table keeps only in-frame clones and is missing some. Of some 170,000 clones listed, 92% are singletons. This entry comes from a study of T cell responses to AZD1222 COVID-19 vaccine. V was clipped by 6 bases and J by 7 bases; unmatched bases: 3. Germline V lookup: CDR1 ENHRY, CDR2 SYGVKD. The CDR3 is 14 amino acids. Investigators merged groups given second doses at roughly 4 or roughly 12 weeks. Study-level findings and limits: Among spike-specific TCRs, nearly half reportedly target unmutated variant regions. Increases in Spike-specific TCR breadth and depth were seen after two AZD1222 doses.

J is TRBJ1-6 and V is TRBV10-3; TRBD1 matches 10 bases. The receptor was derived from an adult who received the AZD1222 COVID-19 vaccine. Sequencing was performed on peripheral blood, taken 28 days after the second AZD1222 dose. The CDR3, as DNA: TGTGCCATCAGCCCGGGACAGGGGAATTCACCCCTCCACTTT. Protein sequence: CAISPGQGNSPLHF.